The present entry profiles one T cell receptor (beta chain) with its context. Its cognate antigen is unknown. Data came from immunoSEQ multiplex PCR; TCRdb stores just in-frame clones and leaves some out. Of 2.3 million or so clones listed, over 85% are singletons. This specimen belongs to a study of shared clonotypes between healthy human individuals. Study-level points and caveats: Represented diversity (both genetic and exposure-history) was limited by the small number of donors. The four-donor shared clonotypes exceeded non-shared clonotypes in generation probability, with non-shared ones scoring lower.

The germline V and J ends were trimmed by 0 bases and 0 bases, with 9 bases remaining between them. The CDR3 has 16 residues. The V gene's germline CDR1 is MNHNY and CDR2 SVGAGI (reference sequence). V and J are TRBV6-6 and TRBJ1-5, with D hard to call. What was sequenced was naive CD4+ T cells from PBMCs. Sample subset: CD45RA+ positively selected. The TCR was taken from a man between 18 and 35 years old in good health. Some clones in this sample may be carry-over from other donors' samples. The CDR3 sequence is CASSYSKGSSNQPQHF. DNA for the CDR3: TGTGCCAGCAGTTACTCCAAGGGCAGTAGCAATCAGCCCCAGCATTTT.